The present entry profiles one T cell receptor (beta chain) with its context. Its recognized antigen is unknown. No much larger clonotype is one base removed from it; base qualities were not supplied. The collaborating institutions used their own protocols to collect whole blood in K2EDTA tubes. For TCRbeta analysis, collaborators shipped samples as frozen whole blood, isolated PBMCs, or DNA extracted from either of those sample types. This record belongs to a study of blood T cell repertoires in COVID-19 (dated by TCRdb to 2020 to 2021). Background for the entire study: The collaborator samples originated in the United States, Italy and Spain and spanned the acute and convalescent phases of COVID-19. The material from the prospective study consisted of cDNA or gDNA derived from T cells, B-cell-depleted T cells, or PBMCs. The dataset comprised deeply sampled blood TCRbeta repertoires from subjects exposed to, actively infected with, or recovered from COVID-19. The repertoires were released in a freely available public database meant as a resource for research on the immune response to SARS-CoV-2. Samples were obtained from the ongoing ImmuneRACE study (first 160 participants) and from about 1,300 subjects provided by 6 global collaborators. Nearly every sample came with metadata listing a de-identified subject ID, COVID-19 status, age in years and sex. Where HLA class I and class II types were available, the types were taken from metadata supplied by the sample provider, not from assay-based typing. Study-wide findings and limitations: How much clinical and demographic metadata was included differed by source and by participant, and the metadata was provided uncurated.

The immunoSEQ Assay, a bias-controlled multiplex PCR, was used to amplify TCRbeta CDR3 regions from genomic DNA. Turning to the authors' computational methods: Within the assay, amplification of reference gene primers was used to estimate how many nucleated cells each sample contained. To quantify the absolute abundance of each unique TCRbeta CDR3 rearrangement, sequence reads were collapsed and filtered. Productive Simpson clonality was computed per sample as the square root of Simpson's diversity index over productive rearrangements. The source is immuneACCESS, and TCRdb retained only in-frame sequences with V and J called. Part of the clones is not carried over; for the studies checked, unresolved V genes explain less than half of this, and the remainder is unexplained. The V and J calls and the clone size are those of that table, but D and trimming were determined from the DNA. Recorded for this sample are fewer than 80,000 clones; less than 75% of them occurred a single time. Together, the top ten hold roughly 23% of the sample.

V is cut back by 2 bases and J by 1 base, with 7 bases in the junction unmatched. The CDR3 has 16 amino acids, counting the end cysteine and phenylalanine. The entry retains the CDR3 DNA only, 48 bases that are in frame from base 1. CDR1 and CDR2 were assigned from the germline V gene as SGHTS and YDEGEE. The chain uses TRBV5-8 and TRBJ2-3; a stretch of 7 junction bases matches TRBD1. The clonotype originates from a man aged 55 to 69 with acute or convalescent COVID-19. The specimen sequenced was peripheral blood. The sequenced DNA is TGTGCCAGCAGCTTTCCCTCCGGGACAGGCACAGATACGCAGTATTTT. It translates as CASSFPSGTGTDTQYF.